Listed below are T cell receptor beta chains from one sample, sequenced in a study of T cell responses to AZD1222 COVID-19 vaccine. This table comes from immunoSEQ multiplex PCR, and its TCRdb copy is limited to in-frame clones, with some not included. The sample lists some 140,000 clones; about four fifths were seen once. Here the sequenced sample was peripheral blood, taken on day 0 of AZD1222 vaccination. All receptors come from an adult in good health. The CDR3 runs from the conserved cysteine through the conserved F or W. A D gene is named only where the DNA matches it firmly. The size of a clone is reported for some rows only, either as once, few or many, or as a class for expanded clones.

TRBV18	TRBJ1-2	-	-	CASSRSGGAYGYTF	TGTGCCAGCTCACGGTCCGGGGGGGCCTATGGCTACACCTTC
TRBV29-1	TRBJ1-6	-	-	CSVAIWIDSPLHF	TGCAGCGTCGCCATATGGATTGATTCACCCCTCCACTTT
TRBV28	TRBJ1-1	-	TRBD1	CASSMTGQVGIAFF	TGTGCCAGCAGCATGACAGGGCAGGTCGGTATCGCTTTCTTT
TRBV5-1	TRBJ2-7	-	-	CASSLVSTATYEQYF	TGCGCCAGCAGCTTGGTTTCGACCGCAACCTACGAGCAGTACTTC
TRBV5-5	TRBJ1-1	-	-	CASSSGHPEDAFF	TGTGCCAGCAGCTCAGGACACCCCGAGGATGCTTTCTTT
TRBV5-6	TRBJ1-2	-	TRBD1	CASSVATGGFGHYGYTF	TGTGCCAGCAGCGTCGCGACAGGGGGCTTCGGTCACTATGGCTACACCTTC
TRBV7-2	TRBJ2-5	-	-	CASSLELLVGTQYF	TGTGCCAGCAGCTTAGAACTTCTTGTGGGGACCCAGTACTTC
TRBV5-1	TRBJ2-2	-	-	CASSLALTGGELFF	TGCGCCAGCAGCTTGGCCCTGACGGGAGGGGAGCTGTTTTTT
TRBV7-9	TRBJ1-6	-	-	CASSPIDPSSYNSPLHF	TGTGCCAGCAGCCCCATCGACCCGAGCTCCTATAATTCACCCCTCCACTTT
TRBV4-2	TRBJ1-4	-	TRBD1	CASSQVRQGTTNEKLFF	TGTGCCAGCAGCCAAGTACGACAGGGGACAACTAATGAAAAACTGTTTTTT
TRBV5-1	TRBJ1-2	-	-	CASSLRQTGGYGYTF	TGCGCCAGCAGCTTGCGGCAAACGGGGGGCTATGGCTACACCTTC
TRBV27	TRBJ1-5	-	TRBD1	CANSSTGALNQPQHF	TGTGCCAACAGTTCGACAGGGGCCCTCAATCAGCCCCAGCATTTT
TRBV5-4	TRBJ1-2	-	TRBD1	CASSAGTGAYSNYGYTF	TGTGCCAGCAGCGCCGGGACAGGGGCTTATTCTAACTATGGCTACACCTTC
TRBV9	TRBJ1-1	-	TRBD1	CASSAGQRTEAFF	TGTGCCAGCAGCGCGGGACAGAGGACTGAAGCTTTCTTT
TRBV7-9	TRBJ1-2	-	TRBD1	CASSPKGTAYGYTF	TGTGCCAGCAGCCCAAAAGGGACAGCCTATGGCTACACCTTC
TRBV19	TRBJ1-5	-	-	CASSQASNQPQHF	TGTGCCAGTAGTCAGGCGTCCAATCAGCCCCAGCATTTT
TRBV12-3/TRBV12-4	TRBJ1-1	few	-	CASSPGGDVKAFF	TGTGCCAGCAGCCCCGGAGGGGACGTAAAAGCTTTCTTT
TRBV18	TRBJ1-1	-	-	CASSPRPDDTEAFF	TGTGCCAGCTCACCACGGCCGGATGACACTGAAGCTTTCTTT
TRBV12-3/TRBV12-4	TRBJ2-7	-	-	CASSLVLYEQYF	TGTGCCAGCAGTTTAGTACTCTACGAGCAGTACTTC
TRBV5-4	TRBJ2-2	-	-	CASSLGGRATGELFF	TGTGCCAGCAGCTTGGGAGGCAGGGCCACCGGGGAGCTGTTTTTT